This T cell receptor beta chain was obtained from a study of blood T cell repertoires in COVID-19. In the study overall: Samples representing acute and convalescent COVID-19 were sourced from the United States, Italy and Spain. PBMCs, B-cell-depleted T cells, or T cells were the source of the cDNA or gDNA that made up the material.

In the authors' workflow: Using reference gene primer amplification, nucleated cell counts were estimated. The data were produced by immunoSEQ multiplex PCR, yet TCRdb's version contains in-frame clones alone and is incomplete. V, J and clone size derive from that table, while D and trimming were established from the DNA sequence. The repertoire holds roughly 280,000 clones, 70% to 90% seen once, with more than 9.5% in the top ten. The junction had 6 bases not matched to a gene; V was cut back by 4 bases and J by 7 bases. Per the germline V gene, CDR1 is SNHLY and CDR2 is FYNNEI. There are 14 residues in the CDR3.

The sequenced sample was peripheral blood. V gene TRBV2 combines with J gene TRBJ1-1; 10 nucleotides line up with TRBD1. This clonotype was obtained from a woman aged 70-85 years with acute or convalescent COVID-19. The CDR3 is CASSVWTGGIEAFF. CDR3 DNA sequence: TGTGCCAGCAGTGTCTGGACAGGGGGGATTGAAGCTTTCTTT.